The 9 T cell receptor beta chains presented below share a single source sample, sequenced in a study of blood T cell repertoires in COVID-19. Generated by immunoSEQ multiplex PCR, the TCRdb table keeps only in-frame clones and is missing some. The sample includes approximately 82,000 clones, about 81% of them seen just once. Source material: peripheral blood. The receptors were gathered from a human donor in a cohort sampled during active COVID-19.

In its sample, this clone was seen once. The J gene is TRBJ1-3, the V gene TRBV5-4, with 7 bases identical to TRBD1. Germline trimming cut 0 bases from V and 0 bases from J; bases unmatched to any gene: 3. The length of the CDR3 is 16 residues. Germline V gives CDR1 SGHNT, CDR2 YYREEE (reference sequence). The CDR3 region has the DNA TGTGCCAGCAGCTTGGGGACAGGTTCCTCTGGAAACACCATATATTTT. Residues: CASSLGTGSSGNTIYF.

This chain joins TRBV28 and TRBJ2-7, with TRBD1 as a possible D gene (6 bases). Per germline, CDR1 MDHEN and CDR2 SYDVKM. V lost 10 bases, J lost 0 bases, and 10 bases lay in between. The CDR3 runs to 12 residues. CDR3 bases: TGTGCCACCGCAGGGGACTCCTACGAGCAGTACTTC. It codes for CATAGDSYEQYF.

This chain connects TRBV19 to TRBJ1-1; TRBD1 is a possible D gene (5 bases). The CDR3 consists of 12 residues. The V gene lost 7 bases and the J gene lost 8 bases, with 14 bases spanning the gap. The germline gives CDR1 LNHDA, CDR2 SQIVND (reference sequence). CDR3 in DNA: TGTGCCAGTATCCCTAGGGGAGGGGAAGCTTTCTTT. This sequence encodes CASIPRGGEAFF.

A single count supports this clone. The rearrangement uses TRBV3-1 (or the pseudogene TRBV3-2) and TRBJ1-1, with D unresolved. The CDR3 runs 15 residues. V was cut by 7 bases and J by 6 bases, with 21 bases left in between. Germline V lookup: CDR1 LGHDT, CDR2 YNNKEL (reference sequence). CDR3 bases: TGTGCCAGCACTGCCCAATGGGGAGTACGAGCTGAAGCTTTCTTT. Protein: CASTAQWGVRAEAFF.

The chain is built from TRBV24-1 and TRBJ2-2; D gene ambiguous. Germline V gives CDR1 KGHDR, CDR2 SFDVKD. The CDR3 consists of 16 residues. V was trimmed by 1 base and J by 4 bases, leaving 12 bases between them. The CDR3 bases are TGTGCCACCAGTGATTTCGGTTCAGGATCCACCGGGGAGCTGTTTTTT. It translates to CATSDFGSGSTGELFF.

V usage is TRBV7-9 and J usage is TRBJ1-1; TRBD1 matches at 7 bases. The CDR3 runs 14 residues. The germline V gene has CDR1 SEHNR and CDR2 FQNEAQ (reference sequence). V lost 5 bases to trimming and J lost 0 bases; unmatched junction nucleotides: 3. The CDR3 DNA is TGTGCCAGCAGCCTGGACAGGCTGAACACTGAAGCTTTCTTT. Encoded protein: CASSLDRLNTEAFF.

The rearrangement uses TRBV27 and TRBJ2-1; no clear D. This CDR3 region has 13 residues. Germline V gives CDR1 MNHEY, CDR2 SMNVEV (reference sequence). Trimming pared 3 bases from V and 16 bases from J, leaving 19 bases between. The CDR3 here is CASSFSSAGSGFF. The CDR3 DNA reads TGTGCCAGCAGTTTCTCCTCGGCCGGCTCAGGATTCTTC.

The chain uses TRBV7-8 and TRBJ2-7, with D maybe TRBD1 (6 bases). Between the trimmed V and J ends, which lost 6 bases and 3 bases, there was a span of 15 bases. The V gene's germline CDR1 is SGHVS and CDR2 FQNEAQ. The CDR3 has 14 residues. CDR3 region: CASRGYTGFYEQYF. CDR3 nucleotides: TGTGCCAGCAGGGGGTACACAGGGTTCTACGAGCAGTACTTC.

The chain employs TRBV29-1 and TRBJ1-6; the D gene is possibly TRBD1 (5 bases). The CDR3 runs to 12 residues. The V gene lost 7 bases and the J gene lost 7 bases, with 11 bases spanning the gap. Germline V gives CDR1 SQVTM, CDR2 ANQGSEA. The CDR3 DNA is TGCAGCGCCCGGGACTGGAATTCACCCCTCCACTTT. This sequence encodes CSARDWNSPLHF. Drawing the rest from reference TRBV29-1 and TRBJ1-6, the complete variable domain is SAVISQKPSRDICQRGTSLTIQCQVDSQVTMMFWYRQQPGQSLTLIATANQGSEATYESGFVIDKFPISRPNLTFSTLTVSNMSPEDSSIYLCSARDWNSPLHFGNGTRLTVT.